The T cell receptor beta chain under discussion was sequenced for a study of early T cells in non-severe SARS-CoV-2 infection. Across the whole study: Unpaired chains resulted from sequencing bulk RNA of unsorted whole blood.

TCRdb recomputed calls from the 5' RACE reads with MiXCR, one row per CDR3 protein. This table holds around 58,000 distinct CDR3 sequences, around 4.7% found once. This clonotype was found many times. The sample taken for sequencing was whole blood. The sequence was collected from an adult who was a healthcare worker with PCR-confirmed SARS-CoV-2 infection or an uninfected control (not recorded which).

CDR3 sequence (DNA): TGTGCCAGCAGCCCGACCGGGACTAGCGGCGATGAGCAGTTCTTC. Residues: CASSPTGTSGDEQFF. The chain employs TRBV7-3 and TRBJ2-1; 11 bases map to TRBD2. Germline values: CDR1 SGHTA, CDR2 FQGTGA. J gave up 8 bases and V 5 bases, and 8 bases lay outside the gene matches. The CDR3 sequence is 15 residues long.